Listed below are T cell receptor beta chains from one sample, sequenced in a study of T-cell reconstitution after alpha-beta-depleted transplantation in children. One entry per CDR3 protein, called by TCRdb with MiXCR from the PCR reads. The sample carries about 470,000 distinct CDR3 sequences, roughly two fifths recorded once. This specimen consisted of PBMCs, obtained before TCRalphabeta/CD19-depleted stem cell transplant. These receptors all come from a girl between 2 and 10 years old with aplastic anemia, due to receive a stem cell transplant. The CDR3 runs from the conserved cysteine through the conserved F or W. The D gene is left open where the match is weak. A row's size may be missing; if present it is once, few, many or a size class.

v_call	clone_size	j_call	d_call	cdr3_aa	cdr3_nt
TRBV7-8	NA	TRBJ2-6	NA	CASSLVGYGANVLTF	TGTGCCAGCAGCTTAGTCGGGTATGGGGCCAACGTCCTGACTTTC
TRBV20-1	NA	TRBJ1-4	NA	CSARDQQVPDEKLFF	TGCAGTGCTAGAGATCAACAGGTCCCTGATGAAAAACTGTTTTTT
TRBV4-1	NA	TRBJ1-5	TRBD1	CASSQDGQGGQPQHF	TGCGCCAGCAGCCAAGATGGACAGGGTGGTCAGCCCCAGCATTTT
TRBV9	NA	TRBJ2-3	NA	CASSQPGVAEPYF	TGTGCCAGCAGCCAACCGGGAGTAGCGGAACCGTATTTT
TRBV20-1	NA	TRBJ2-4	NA	CSARLGNIQYF	TGCAGTGCTAGACTGGGAAACATTCAGTACTTC
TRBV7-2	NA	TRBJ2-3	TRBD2	CASSLDGLAQYF	TGTGCCAGCAGCCTAGATGGACTAGCGCAGTATTTT
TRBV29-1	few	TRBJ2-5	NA	CSVPDSQETQYF	TGCAGCGTACCCGACAGCCAAGAGACCCAGTACTTC
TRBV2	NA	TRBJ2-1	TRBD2	CASSGGLAYDNEQFF	TGTGCCAGCAGTGGGGGACTAGCGTACGACAATGAGCAGTTCTTC
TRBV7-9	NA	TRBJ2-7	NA	CASSRQRFPYEQYF	TGTGCCAGCAGCCGACAACGCTTCCCCTACGAGCAGTACTTC
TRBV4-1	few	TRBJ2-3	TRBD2	CASSQALRKAGGADTQYF	TGCGCCAGCAGCCAAGCCTTAAGGAAAGCGGGAGGAGCAGATACGCAGTATTTT
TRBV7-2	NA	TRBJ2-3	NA	CASSRMLGDTQYF	TGTGCCAGCAGCCGTATGTTGGGAGATACGCAGTATTTT
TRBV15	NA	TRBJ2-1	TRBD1	CATSTTGNNEQFF	TGTGCCACCAGCACGACAGGGAACAATGAGCAGTTCTTC
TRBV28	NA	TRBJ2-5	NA	CASTRDVETQYF	TGTGCCAGCACCAGGGATGTTGAGACCCAGTACTTC
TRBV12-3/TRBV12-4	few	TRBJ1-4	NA	CASSFAWGLSNEKLFF	TGTGCCAGCAGTTTCGCGTGGGGACTGTCTAATGAAAAACTGTTTTTT
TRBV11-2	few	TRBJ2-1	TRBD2	CASSSYPHTARGSSYNEQFF	TGTGCCAGCAGCTCCTACCCACACACTGCGCGGGGGAGCTCCTACAATGAGCAGTTCTTC
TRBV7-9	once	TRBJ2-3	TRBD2	CASSPRTSGDATDTQYF	TGTGCCAGCAGCCCCAGGACTAGCGGGGACGCCACAGATACGCAGTATTTT
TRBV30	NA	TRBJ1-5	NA	CAWDLGTGQPQHF	TGTGCCTGGGACCTAGGAACGGGTCAGCCCCAGCATTTT
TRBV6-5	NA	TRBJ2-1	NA	CASSYSGELNEQFF	TGTGCCAGCAGTTACTCTGGAGAGCTCAATGAGCAGTTCTTC
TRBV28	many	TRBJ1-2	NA	CATLEGPSDYGYTF	TGTGCCACCTTAGAAGGACCGAGTGACTATGGCTACACCTTC
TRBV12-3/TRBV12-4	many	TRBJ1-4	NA	CASSRQAEKLFF	TGTGCCAGCAGCCGACAGGCCGAAAAACTGTTTTTT
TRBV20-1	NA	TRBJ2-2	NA	CSARKWRDIYTGELFF	TGCAGTGCTAGGAAGTGGAGAGACATATACACCGGGGAGCTGTTTTTT
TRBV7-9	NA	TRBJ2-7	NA	CASSRQGGLNEQYF	TGTGCCAGCAGCCGGCAAGGGGGGCTGAACGAGCAGTACTTC
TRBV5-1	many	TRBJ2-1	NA	CASSAGHGSLYNEQFF	TGCGCCAGCAGCGCCGGACACGGATCCCTCTACAATGAGCAGTTCTTC